This entry lists 18 T cell receptor beta chains sequenced from one sample in a study of blood T cell repertoires in COVID-19. The repertoire was sequenced with immunoSEQ multiplex PCR; TCRdb's copy has only in-frame clones and lacks some. The table shows over 110,000 clones, with 84% occurring only once. Sequencing input: PBMCs or T cells enriched from blood (not recorded which). The source of these receptors is a man aged 50-60 years in a cohort exposed to, infected with or recovered from COVID-19 (not recorded which).

This clone was found once. This chain's CDR3 is CASSQGLAGTDTQYF. Written as DNA, the CDR3 is TGTGCCAGCAGCCAGGGACTAGCGGGGACAGATACGCAGTATTTT. The rearrangement joins TRBV7-7 to TRBJ2-3, with 13 bases fitting TRBD2. The CDR3 is 15 amino acids. The V and J ends lost 5 bases and 3 bases, in that order; junction bases with no gene match: 2. Per the germline V gene, CDR1 is SSHAT and CDR2 is FNYEAQ (reference sequence).

V is TRBV2 and J is TRBJ2-3; D perhaps matches TRBD2 (6 bases). The V end was cut by 4 bases, the J end by 4 bases, with 9 bases between. In germline, CDR1 is SNHLY, CDR2 FYNNEI. This CDR3 contains 13 residues. The DNA for the CDR3 is TGTGCCAGCAGTGTAACTAGCTCAGATACGCAGTATTTT. Residues: CASSVTSSDTQYF.

The chain has TRBV19 and TRBJ2-2; 9 bases line up with TRBD1. CDR1 LNHDA and CDR2 SQIVND come from the germline V gene (reference sequence). V was pared by 6 bases and J by 6 bases, with 5 bases of the junction left unmatched. This CDR3 has 14 residues. CDR3 protein: CASRRQGDAGELFF. DNA of the CDR3: TGTGCCAGTAGAAGACAGGGGGACGCCGGGGAGCTGTTTTTT.

Only a few counts were recorded for this clone. The chain couples TRBV5-1 to TRBJ1-4; unclear D gene. This CDR3 spans 15 amino acids. The V end was cut by 0 bases, the J end by 3 bases, with 9 bases between. In germline, CDR1 is SGHRS, CDR2 YFSETQ. CDR3 DNA: TGCGCCAGCAGCTTGGGTAGCGCAGCTAATGAAAAACTGTTTTTT. This sequence encodes CASSLGSAANEKLFF. Based on the CDR3 plus reference TRBV5-1 and TRBJ1-4, the full variable domain is KAGVTQTPRYLIKTRGQQVTLSCSPISGHRSVSWYQQTPGQGLQFLFEYFSETQRNKGNFPGRFSGRQFSNSRSEMNVSTLELGDSALYLCASSLGSAANEKLFFGSGTQLSVL.

This clone was seen more than once but under ten times. V usage is TRBV3-1 (or the pseudogene TRBV3-2) and J usage is TRBJ2-7; 9 bases match TRBD2. The CDR3 is 16 amino acids. With 0 bases clipped from V and 7 bases from J, the junction kept 10 bases outside the gene matches. From germline, CDR1 is LGHDT and CDR2 YNNKEL (reference sequence). The CDR3 loop reads CASSQDSGGRAKEQYF. DNA for the CDR3: TGTGCCAGCAGCCAAGATTCTGGCGGGAGGGCCAAGGAGCAGTACTTC.

The CDR3 DNA follows: TGTGCCAGTAGATCTGGCGGGAGGGGCACAGATACGCAGTATTTT. Protein product: CASRSGGRGTDTQYF. This sequence joins TRBV19 and TRBJ2-3; 9 bases line up with TRBD2. This CDR3 comprises 15 residues. V was clipped by 6 bases and J by 1 base; unmatched bases: 5. Germline assignment: CDR1 LNHDA and CDR2 SQIVND (reference sequence).

V and J are TRBV18 and TRBJ2-1, with D perhaps matching TRBD1 (6 bases). V was pared by 6 bases and J by 9 bases, with 18 bases between. The length of the CDR3 is 14 residues. CDR1 is KGHSH, CDR2 LQKENI, per germline. This chain's CDR3 is CASSKETGQGEQFF. The CDR3 nucleotides read TGTGCCAGCTCGAAGGAGACAGGCCAGGGTGAGCAGTTCTTC.

This chain joins TRBV5-6 and TRBJ2-5; D is perhaps TRBD2 (6 bases). Per the germline V gene, CDR1 is SGHDT and CDR2 is YYEEEE. V was cut by 2 bases and J by 2 bases, with 13 bases left in between. The CDR3 is made up of 15 amino acids. The CDR3 protein is CASSLGGVGQETQYF. The CDR3 bases are TGTGCCAGCAGCTTAGGAGGGGTAGGGCAAGAGACCCAGTACTTC.

CDR3 in amino acids: CASSLWDREDYEQYF. The CDR3, as DNA: TGCGCCAGCAGCTTGTGGGACAGGGAGGACTACGAGCAGTACTTC. The chain joins TRBV5-1 to TRBJ2-7; 9 nucleotides match TRBD1. Germline V CDR1 and CDR2: SGHRS, YFSETQ. The CDR3 has 15 amino acids. Losses at the gene ends were 1 base for V and 3 bases for J; bases not matched to a gene: 5.

The CDR3 region has the DNA TGTGCCAGCAGCCACAGGGAAACTAACTATGGCTACACCTTC. Translated, it gives CASSHRETNYGYTF. The chain employs TRBV3-1 (or the pseudogene TRBV3-2) and TRBJ1-2; D perhaps matches TRBD1 (5 bases). The CDR3 has 14 residues. Germline V gives CDR1 LGHDT, CDR2 YNNKEL (reference sequence). V gave up 3 bases and J gave up 0 bases, with 8 bases separating them.

CDR3 sequence reads: CASSIGQDYGYTF. The DNA of the CDR3 is TGTGCCAGTAGTATAGGACAGGATTATGGCTACACCTTC. This sequence joins TRBV19 and TRBJ1-2; TRBD1 might be the D (6 bases). The germline V gene has CDR1 LNHDA and CDR2 SQIVND (reference sequence). Trimming shortened V by 1 base and J by 5 bases, and 8 bases separated the two germline ends. There are 13 residues in the CDR3.

The chain is built from TRBV29-1 and TRBJ1-1; TRBD1 matches at 9 bases. This CDR3 is 13 amino acids long. The germline gives CDR1 SQVTM, CDR2 ANQGSEA. V shed 6 bases, J shed 4 bases, and the junction held 6 bases outside the gene matches. CDR3 residues: CSVPGQGLTEAFF. The CDR3 bases are TGCAGCGTGCCGGGACAGGGCCTCACTGAAGCTTTCTTT. Combining the CDR3 with reference TRBV29-1 and TRBJ1-1 gives the whole variable domain SAVISQKPSRDICQRGTSLTIQCQVDSQVTMMFWYRQQPGQSLTLIATANQGSEATYESGFVIDKFPISRPNLTFSTLTVSNMSPEDSSIYLCSVPGQGLTEAFFGQGTRLTVV.

The chain combines TRBV30 with TRBJ1-2; the D is unclear. The V gene lost 5 bases and the J gene lost 5 bases, with 9 bases spanning the gap. CDR1 is GTSNPN, CDR2 SVGIG, per germline (reference sequence). The CDR3 runs 11 residues. CDR3 in DNA: TGTGCCTGGGGCAGACAATATGGCTACACCTTC. It codes for CAWGRQYGYTF.

This clone was observed once. The chain employs TRBV5-1 and TRBJ2-7, with 16 nucleotides matching TRBD2. The CDR3 length is 18 residues. J was trimmed by 3 bases and V by 4 bases; bases with no gene match: 10. Germline V gene lookup returns CDR1 SGHRS and CDR2 YFSETQ. CDR3 nucleotide sequence: TGCGCCAGCAGCCCGGGGACTAGCGGGGGGGCAGCCCGCTACGAGCAGTACTTC. It translates to CASSPGTSGGAARYEQYF.

The V and J genes are TRBV24-1 and TRBJ2-5; no clear D gene. This CDR3 is built from 15 residues. Germline CDR1 and CDR2: KGHDR and SFDVKD. The ends were cut back, 1 base at V and 4 bases at J, with 12 bases in the middle. This CDR3 is CATSDFYSSSETQYF. CDR3 DNA sequence: TGTGCCACCAGTGATTTCTACTCCTCATCAGAGACCCAGTACTTC.

The rearrangement uses TRBV10-3 and TRBJ2-5; D possibly corresponds to TRBD1 (6 bases). The V gene's germline CDR1 is ENHRY and CDR2 SYGVKD. The CDR3 contains 14 residues. Trimming stripped 10 bases from V and 4 bases from J, with 19 bases between. In DNA, the CDR3 is TGTGCCAGCAGGCCCCCAGGGGTAAGAGAGACCCAGTACTTC. Translating it yields CASRPPGVRETQYF.

V gene TRBV14 combines with J gene TRBJ2-3; TRBD2 is a possible D gene (6 bases). V shed 6 bases and J shed 6 bases, with 16 bases lying between them. The V gene's germline CDR1 is SGHDN and CDR2 FVKESK. CDR3 length: 14 amino acids. This CDR3 is CASSQMDRGDTQYF. The CDR3 region has the DNA TGTGCCAGCAGTCAAATGGACCGGGGGGATACGCAGTATTTT. The variable domain in full, with the rest retrieved from reference TRBV14 and TRBJ2-3, is EAGVTQFPSHSVIEKGQTVTLRCDPISGHDNLYWYRRVMGKEIKFLLHFVKESKQDESGMPNNRFLAERTGGTYSTLKVQPAELEDSGVYFCASSQMDRGDTQYFGPGTRLTVL.

The chain employs TRBV4-1 and TRBJ1-2, with 7 nucleotides matching TRBD1. Germline CDR1 is MGHRA and CDR2 is YSYEKL. Trimming took 4 bases from V and 8 from J; bases not matched to a gene: 7. The CDR3 is made up of 13 amino acids. The CDR3 spells CASSPETGLGYTF. CDR3 sequence (DNA): TGCGCCAGCAGCCCCGAGACAGGGTTAGGCTACACCTTC.